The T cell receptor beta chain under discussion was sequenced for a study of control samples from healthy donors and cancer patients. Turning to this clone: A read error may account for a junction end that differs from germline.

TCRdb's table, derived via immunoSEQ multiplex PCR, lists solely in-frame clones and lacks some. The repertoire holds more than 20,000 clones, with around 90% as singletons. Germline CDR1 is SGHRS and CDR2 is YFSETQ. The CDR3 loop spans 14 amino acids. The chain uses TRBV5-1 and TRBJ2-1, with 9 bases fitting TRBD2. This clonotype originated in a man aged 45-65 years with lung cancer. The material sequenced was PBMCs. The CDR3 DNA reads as TGCGCCCGCAGGGGCGGGGGGGCCTACAATGAGCAGTTCTTC. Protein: CARRGGGAYNEQFF.